These T cell receptor beta chains were read from a single sample in a study of blood T cell repertoires in COVID-19. Libraries were prepared by immunoSEQ multiplex PCR; TCRdb keeps only in-frame clonotypes and omits some of them. Of about 150,000 clones in the sample, about 82% were seen once. The source material was peripheral blood. The origin of the receptors is an elderly woman with COVID-19, enrolled during active disease. CDR3s include the opening cysteine and the closing phenylalanine or tryptophan. The order of the fields is clone size, J gene, D gene, V gene, CDR3 protein, CDR3 DNA. The D gene is left open where the match is weak. Only part of the rows carry a size: once, few, many, or a class if the clone is expanded.

-	TRBJ1-5	TRBD1	TRBV9	CASSPGGSSNQPQHF	TGTGCCAGCAGCCCAGGGGGGTCTAGCAATCAGCCCCAGCATTTT
-	TRBJ1-1	TRBD1	TRBV7-2	CASSPQGEGTEAFF	TGTGCCAGCAGCCCACAGGGGGAGGGGACTGAAGCTTTCTTT
-	TRBJ1-1	-	TRBV5-1	CASSEQGTTEAFF	TGCGCCAGCAGCGAACAGGGTACTACTGAAGCTTTCTTT
once	TRBJ1-1	-	TRBV20-1	CSARAGRGAFF	TGCAGTGCCCGGGCTGGCAGGGGAGCTTTCTTT
-	TRBJ2-3	-	TRBV29-1	CSVSVSTDTQYF	TGCAGCGTGTCCGTTAGCACAGATACGCAGTATTTT
-	TRBJ2-7	TRBD1	TRBV2	CASRGQVGNEQYF	TGTGCCAGCAGGGGACAGGTGGGTAACGAGCAGTACTTC
-	TRBJ1-5	-	TRBV6-5	CASTIQEDNQPQHF	TGTGCCAGCACTATACAGGAAGACAATCAGCCCCAGCATTTT
-	TRBJ2-2	TRBD1	TRBV28	CASRKGQGLTGELFF	TGTGCCAGCAGAAAGGGACAGGGATTAACCGGGGAGCTGTTTTTT
-	TRBJ1-5	-	TRBV28	CASIIGGGDNQPQHF	TGTGCCAGCATTATCGGGGGGGGAGACAATCAGCCCCAGCATTTT
-	TRBJ2-7	-	TRBV3-1/TRBV3-2	CASSQGVTSGLEQYF	TGTGCCAGCAGCCAAGGGGTAACCAGCGGTCTCGAGCAGTACTTC